This TCR beta chain comes out of a study of cytomegalovirus exposure and HLA in healthy donors (dated by TCRdb to 2016 to 2017). Notes on the research overall: According to an earlier analysis of a few hundred of the donors, about 179 million T cells yielded approximately 120 million unique TCR beta sequences and 276 Gb of sequence data. An early release that covered 640 HLA-typed donors contained around 300 gigabases of sequencing data and about 84 million unique TCR sequences. Of the approximately 400 genotyped donors, around 81% fell in the genetic ancestry cluster associated with self-reported Caucasian donors. The study aimed to test whether signatures of past pathogen exposure could be identified by cataloging public T cell receptors. The T cell repertoires of under 750 subjects were profiled by immunosequencing and related to cytomegalovirus serostatus. Besides the first cohort of 550 to 750 subjects, a separate validation cohort made up of 120 different subjects was used. The study combined high-throughput TCR immunosequencing, statistical association of individual TCRs with disease status, and machine learning to predict cytomegalovirus infection status. A later analysis re-analyzed previously published TCR beta repertoires from roughly 630 donors and added high-resolution HLA genotyping to study TCR occurrence patterns. Rather than drawing on any new phenotypic data, the later analysis identified candidate immune exposures from TCR beta sequences and the way those sequences occurred across donors. An earlier analysis of approximately 640 of the donors applied high-throughput TCR beta sequencing to assess whether each TCR beta V gene segment acted as functional or pseudogenic. Donor age, sex, ethnicity and CMV serostatus were compiled together with the repertoire data. A later genetic analysis took genome-wide SNP genotypes for about three fifths of the 666 donors and used that subset as a discovery cohort. All discovery cohort repertoires had been generated using a single sequencing platform. Class I and class II HLA loci were covered by the typing at four-digit resolution. The number of typed donors differed by locus: about 620-630 for A, B, C, DRB1 and DQB1; 500 to 550 for DQA1; approximately 610 for DPA1; and 400 to 480 for DPB1. About five DR-DQ haplotypes were treated as single units for association and clustering because of strong linkage in the cohort. Across 300 to 400 genotyped donors of the cohort, an average of roughly 250,000 unique TCR beta nucleotide sequences per donor were sequenced, and roughly a sixth of those sequences were non-productive. Here is what the overall study found, with its caveats: A later analysis associated about 17,000 TCR beta sequences with specific HLA alleles at a false discovery rate of 0.05. The authors suggested that the approach could potentially be extended to other disease states and immunological phenotypes. The earlier analysis of fewer than 750 of the donors excluded some 16 rarely observed V segments, including chromosome 9 orphons, because counts were too low. This cohort had only TCR beta chains sequenced, and the lack of alpha or paired-chain data limited which features could be detected. A further reported finding was that TCR beta sequences accurately predicted the HLA-A and HLA-B alleles for most subjects in the first cohort. A cluster of highly shared sequence variants was judged likely to be a technical artifact of the sequencing pipeline. An association between a missense DCLRE1C variant and V-gene and J-gene trimming of TCR beta chains was found in a later genetic analysis and replicated in an independent cohort. Several of the top co-occurrence clusters appeared to be linked to parvovirus B19, influenza, CMV and Epstein-Barr virus, according to a later analysis. Most TCR sequences were observed very rarely across donors, whereas some public TCRs were present in many individuals. The study listed 150 to 200 TCR beta chains as associated with cytomegalovirus. Correlated functional status among segregating V segments might reflect linkage disequilibrium, but an unknown experimental factor could not be ruled out. Because some donors lacked HLA typing at each locus, the association tests relied only on the typed subset. A later genetic analysis reported fewer N-insertions in productive TCRs among donors in an Asian-associated ancestry cluster than the approximately 670-donor mean. In a later analysis, HLA-associated TCR beta chains showed more clonal expansion and lower generation probabilities than non-associated chains that were equally common. According to a later analysis, most CMV-associated TCR beta chains appeared to be HLA-restricted, and the HLA associations seemed to be driven largely by CMV exposure. For the cohort, immune exposure information was limited to CMV serostatus. The presence/absence analyses assumed that sequencing depth was roughly uniform across donors, and that assumption may not be true. When HLA alleles, especially DR and DQ, strongly co-occurred, attributing TCR associations to individual alleles was difficult. The classifier was reported to diagnose cytomegalovirus status with high specificity and sensitivity in both the original and validation cohorts. In vitro tests confirmed that three of the cytomegalovirus-associated TCR beta chains recognize cytomegalovirus antigens. The 87-base-pair reads could not distinguish some IMGT-functional V segments, including TRBV6-2 and TRBV6-3, so those segments were excluded. In an earlier analysis of approximately 600 of the donors, most TCR beta V segments were observed in productive rearrangements about 90% or about 30% of the time, broadly matching IMGT annotations. In a later analysis, the rate of TCR association differed among HLA loci, with DRB1 alleles having the most associated TCRs and HLA-C alleles having the fewest.

Library preparation was by the immunoSEQ multiplex PCR assay. The multiplex PCR relied on a mix of 60 forward primers for TCR Vbeta segments and 13 reverse primers for TCR Jbeta segments. Amplification of the CDR3 region of rearranged TCR beta genes was performed with a multiplex PCR assay on genomic DNA. On the Illumina HiSeq System, the amplified TCR beta libraries were sequenced as 87-base-pair reads. The paper's processing steps were these. A later analysis counted about 80 million unique TCR beta chains across the 640 or so repertoires, and some 11 million of these chains were shared by at least two donors. A nearest-neighbor algorithm error-corrected the raw reads and collapsed the reads into unique sequences, merging closely related sequences to remove PCR and sequencing errors. Alignment of CDR3 sequences to IMGT reference sequences was used to assign V, D and J gene segments. For a sequence to be retained, a match of at least six nucleotides was required to both a V gene segment and a J gene segment. Rearrangements were classified as productive when the CDR3 lacked stop codons and remained in frame with V and J, and all other rearrangements were classified as non-productive. Following IMGT convention, CDR3 was defined as the stretch from the second conserved V-encoded cysteine to the conserved J-encoded phenylalanine. In an earlier analysis of roughly 580 of the donors, sequences lacking an unambiguous match to a single V gene segment were excluded. An earlier analysis of about 590 of the donors classified V segments as functional when productive rearrangements were above 56.7% and as segregating when the standard deviation between donors was above 5%. To diagnose cytomegalovirus status from the catalog of TCR beta chain sequences, a statistical classification framework was built. A later analysis assigned V and J genes by comparing TCR nucleotide sequences with IMGT/GENE-DB human TR gene sequences. A later analysis assigned CDR3 sequences and most-parsimonious VDJ recombination scenarios with the TCRdist pipeline. In a later analysis, each TCR beta chain was defined by its CDR3 amino acid sequence together with its V-gene family, and reads lacking a unique V-gene family were excluded. In a later analysis, 450 to 600 highly shared, low-generation-probability nucleotide sequences were removed to address suspected cross-contamination and a sequencing artifact. In a later analysis, a clonal expansion index was calculated for each public chain from normalized within-repertoire ranks of inferred template counts. In a later analysis, generation probabilities were computed using a VDJ recombination model fitted to out-of-frame rearrangements, and the results were checked against IGoR. In a later analysis, TCR-TCR, TCR-HLA and TCR-CMV co-occurrence was scored with hypergeometric tests, and a repertoire-size bias correction was applied to TCR pairs. False discovery rates were estimated in a later analysis by permuting HLA or CMV assignments 20 times. In a later analysis, co-occurring TCRs were grouped using DBSCAN, and TCRdist sequence similarity was added for clustering within HLA-allele-positive subsets. Repertoires with fewer than 30,000 or more than 120,000 public chains, plus five repertoires with anomalous nucleotide sharing, were excluded from co-occurrence clustering. TCRdb took this table from immuneACCESS and kept in-frame rearrangements with V and J called. Such tables lack part of the clones; where checked against another copy, unresolved V genes explain under half of the gap, and the rest is unexplained. The V and J calls and clone size are taken from that table; D and trimming were inferred from the DNA. The sample yields approximately 50,000 clones; around 62% were counted once. In total, the top ten clones hold over 9.5% of the sample.

Including the terminal cysteine and phenylalanine, the CDR3 comprises 14 residues. Kept here is only the CDR3 DNA, which spans 42 bases and is read in frame from base 1. V is clipped by 6 bases and J by 3 bases, and the sequence between their germline boundaries is 12 bases long. The germline V gene provides CDR1 MNHEY and CDR2 SVGAGI. Comment on this clone: Which antigen it targets is not known. Base quality data are lacking; no much larger clone is found one base away.

The cohort comprised 666 healthy bone marrow donors. Cohort members were all nominally healthy when sampled, although unrecorded immune exposures were likely present. Of the approximately 670 cohort members, almost 300 had positive CMV serostatus and around 350 had negative CMV serostatus, and CMV serostatus was not recorded for the donor. A peripheral blood sample was collected from each donor, and TCR beta sequencing was performed on peripheral blood mononuclear cells. Genomic DNA was extracted from the blood cell samples with the Qiagen DNeasy Blood Extraction Kit. The specimen was PBMCs. The V gene is TRBV6-5 and the J gene is TRBJ2-1; TRBD1 is a possible D gene, resting on 5 matching bases. This TCR was sampled from a human donor in good health. DNA sequence: TGTGCCAGCAGCTTGAAAGGGGTCTACAATGAGCAGTTCTTC. This is translated as CASSLKGVYNEQFF.